These T cell receptor beta chains were read from a single sample in a study of blood T cell repertoires in COVID-19. Assay: immunoSEQ multiplex PCR; the TCRdb copy retains only in-frame clones and omits some. In the table there are around 330,000 clones, roughly 90% of which are singletons. The sample consisted of PBMCs or T cells enriched from blood (not recorded which). These receptors were taken from a woman in her 40s who had recovered from COVID-19. The CDR3 runs from the conserved cysteine through the conserved F or W. Each record gives: CDR3 DNA, CDR3 protein, V gene, J gene, clone size, CDR3 length, D gene. The D gene is left open where the match is weak. Clone size, where shown, is once, few, many, or a class for clones that have expanded.

TGTGCCAGCAGCGTGACAGGGTTCACGACAGATACGCAGTATTTT,CASSVTGFTTDTQYF,TRBV2,TRBJ2-3,.,15,TRBD1
TGTGCCAGCAGTTTCTCAACTAGCGGGGGCCCATACGAGCAGTACTTC,CASSFSTSGGPYEQYF,TRBV6-5,TRBJ2-7,.,16,TRBD2
TGTGCCAGCAAGACACGTCGGGGGAGTGGGGAAGAGACCCAGTACTTC,CASKTRRGSGEETQYF,TRBV11-3,TRBJ2-5,.,16,.
TGCAGTGCTAGTAGCCCCGGGGGGACCTATGGCTACACCTTC,CSASSPGGTYGYTF,TRBV20-1,TRBJ1-2,.,14,.
TGTGCCAGCAGTTTTTCCGACAGGGGGAATGAGCAGTTCTTC,CASSFSDRGNEQFF,TRBV28,TRBJ2-1,.,14,TRBD1
TGTGCCAGCAAACAGGGGGATAGGAACGAGCAGTACTTC,CASKQGDRNEQYF,TRBV7-2,TRBJ2-7,.,13,TRBD1
TGTGCCAGCAGCCCGAGGGACAGATACAATGAGCAGTTCTTC,CASSPRDRYNEQFF,TRBV5-4,TRBJ2-1,.,14,TRBD1
TGTGCCAGCAGCCCTCTAGACGGGTACAGAAACACCATATATTTT,CASSPLDGYRNTIYF,TRBV28,TRBJ1-3,once,15,.
TGTGCCAGCCGGCGCAGGAATCAGCCCCAGCATTTT,CASRRRNQPQHF,TRBV6-4,TRBJ1-5,once,12,.
TGTGCCAGCAGCCCGCGGACTAGCGGGGGGGCAGATACGCAGTATTTT,CASSPRTSGGADTQYF,TRBV5-4,TRBJ2-3,.,16,TRBD2
TGCGCCAGCAGCCAAGATCGGTCATCATATGAGCAGTTCTTC,CASSQDRSSYEQFF,TRBV4-3,TRBJ2-1,once,14,.
TGTGCCAGCATTAGCGGGGTGAACACCGGGGAGCTGTTTTTT,CASISGVNTGELFF,TRBV7-2,TRBJ2-2,.,14,TRBD2
TGTGCCATCAGCCTAGCGGGAGCATCCGAGACCCAGTACTTC,CAISLAGASETQYF,TRBV10-3,TRBJ2-5,.,14,TRBD2
TGTGCCAGCAGTCCCGAGATTCCCTACGAGCAGTACTTC,CASSPEIPYEQYF,TRBV28,TRBJ2-7,.,13,.
TGTGCCTGGATAGGGGGCCTAGCCAAAAACATTCAGTACTTC,CAWIGGLAKNIQYF,TRBV30,TRBJ2-4,.,14,TRBD1
TGTGCCAGCAGCCAAGATTTAGACACCGGGGAGCTGTTTTTT,CASSQDLDTGELFF,TRBV4-2,TRBJ2-2,.,14,.
TGTGCCAGCAGCTACCTTGGAGGAGATACGCAGTATTTT,CASSYLGGDTQYF,TRBV7-9,TRBJ2-3,.,13,.
TGTGCCAGCAGCTTAGAAGTAGAAGAGCAGTTCTTC,CASSLEVEEQFF,TRBV11-3,TRBJ2-1,.,12,.
TGTGCCAGTAGCGGGAGGACGGGAGAGCAGTACTTC,CASSGRTGEQYF,TRBV5-4,TRBJ2-7,few,12,TRBD2
TGTGCCAGCAGTGCATCGGGACACCTGAACACTGAAGCTTTCTTT,CASSASGHLNTEAFF,TRBV25-1,TRBJ1-1,.,15,.
TGCGCCAGCAGCTTGGATTCTAGCGGGGGGATAGATACGCAGTATTTT,CASSLDSSGGIDTQYF,TRBV5-1,TRBJ2-3,.,16,TRBD2
TGTGCCAGCAGCTTGGCCGGGACAGGGGGCTATGGCTACACCTTC,CASSLAGTGGYGYTF,TRBV5-4,TRBJ1-2,.,15,TRBD1
TGTGCCAGCAGCTTCAGTGGGCAGGGTACCTCCAATGAGCAGTTCTTC,CASSFSGQGTSNEQFF,TRBV11-3,TRBJ2-1,few,16,.
TGTGCCAGCAGCCCTAGTTTGACTGAAGCTTTCTTT,CASSPSLTEAFF,TRBV2,TRBJ1-1,.,12,.
TGTGCCAGCAGCCTTCTAGCGGACAGCTCCTACAATGAGCAGTTCTTC,CASSLLADSSYNEQFF,TRBV6-4,TRBJ2-1,.,16,.
TGTGCCAGCAGCTTGCCGACGGACTCTCTCCAAGAGACCCAGTACTTC,CASSLPTDSLQETQYF,TRBV7-9,TRBJ2-5,.,16,.
TGTGCCAGCGCGGCCGGGAGGCCTTACAATGAGCAGTTCTTC,CASAAGRPYNEQFF,TRBV9,TRBJ2-1,.,14,TRBD2
TGTGCCAGCAGCCTCCCTGGGGACAAGAGCTCCTACGAGCAGTACTTC,CASSLPGDKSSYEQYF,TRBV7-2,TRBJ2-7,.,16,.
TGTGCCAGCAGCGTAGCGACTAGGGAGCATGAGCAGTTCTTC,CASSVATREHEQFF,TRBV9,TRBJ2-1,.,14,.
TGTGCCAGTAGTATAGAACTTTCGACAGGGTTTGACGAGCAGTACTTC,CASSIELSTGFDEQYF,TRBV19,TRBJ2-7,.,16,TRBD1
TGTGCCAGCAGCGACAGGGACCGTTACTACAATGAGCAGTTCTTC,CASSDRDRYYNEQFF,TRBV27,TRBJ2-1,once,15,TRBD1
TGTGCCAGCAGTATCCCCGGGTCCTACACTGAAGCTTTCTTT,CASSIPGSYTEAFF,TRBV28,TRBJ1-1,once,14,.
TGTGCCAGCAGCTTACGGGACAGCTCCTACGAGCAGTACTTC,CASSLRDSSYEQYF,TRBV13,TRBJ2-7,many,14,TRBD1
TGTGCCAGTAGCTTCTATCGGGACAGGGGATTTATGTACACCTTC,CASSFYRDRGFMYTF,TRBV19,TRBJ1-2,.,15,TRBD1
TGTGCCAGCAAAGGAGGCCTTGAGCCCCAGCATTTT,CASKGGLEPQHF,TRBV2,TRBJ1-5,.,12,.
TGTGCCAGCACAGGTCAGGTGGGGGGGACTGCACCGGGAGAGCAGTTCTTC,CASTGQVGGTAPGEQFF,TRBV28,TRBJ2-1,.,17,TRBD2
TGTGCCAGCAGCCAAGGACGGCTAGCGGGACTCTACGAGCAGTACTTC,CASSQGRLAGLYEQYF,TRBV14,TRBJ2-7,.,16,TRBD2
TGTGCCAGCAGCTTGGGGGCCGATCAGCCCCAGCATTTT,CASSLGADQPQHF,TRBV5-4,TRBJ1-5,.,13,.
TGTGCCAGCAGTTCCAGGGGAGATACGCAGTATTTT,CASSSRGDTQYF,TRBV7-3,TRBJ2-3,once,12,.
TGTGCCAGCAGTTTAGGAGTGGGGCGAACGTGGGGCTACACCTTC,CASSLGVGRTWGYTF,TRBV27,TRBJ1-2,.,15,.
TGTGCCAGCAGTCCCCGGGAGCCCTTTGGCAATCAGCCCCAGCATTTT,CASSPREPFGNQPQHF,TRBV27,TRBJ1-5,.,16,.
TGTGCCTGGAAAGTCCGAACTACCTATGGCTACACCTTC,CAWKVRTTYGYTF,TRBV30,TRBJ1-2,.,13,.
TGTGCCAGCAGCTTAGGGGCAGGGCCTAATGAAAAACTGTTTTTT,CASSLGAGPNEKLFF,TRBV7-9,TRBJ1-4,.,15,.
TGTGCCTGGAGGGGGGGGGATAGTGGCTACACCTTC,CAWRGGDSGYTF,TRBV30,TRBJ1-2,once,12,.
TGTGCCAGTAGTTTGGGACTAGCGGGGTCCTACGAGCAGTACTTC,CASSLGLAGSYEQYF,TRBV19,TRBJ2-7,.,15,TRBD2
TGTGCCAGCAGCGCGGAAGGAAATGAGCAGTTCTTC,CASSAEGNEQFF,TRBV11-3,TRBJ2-1,.,12,.
TGTGCCAGCAGTGACCAGTTTACAGGGGGCGGTAATGAAAAACTGTTTTTT,CASSDQFTGGGNEKLFF,TRBV6-1,TRBJ1-4,.,17,TRBD1
TGTGCCACCAGCAGTGTCAGGTTGGATCAGCCCCAGCATTTT,CATSSVRLDQPQHF,TRBV15,TRBJ1-5,few,14,.
TGCAGCGTCGATAAGACAGGGGGTGGCGAGCAGTACTTC,CSVDKTGGGEQYF,TRBV29-1,TRBJ2-7,.,13,TRBD1
TGTGCCAGCAGCTCCAACGGGAGGTTCTCTGGAAACACCATATATTTT,CASSSNGRFSGNTIYF,TRBV7-6,TRBJ1-3,.,16,.
TGTGCCAGCGCAGGGGGCGACTACAATGAGCAGTTCTTC,CASAGGDYNEQFF,TRBV19,TRBJ2-1,once,13,TRBD1